This TCR beta chain was found in a study of T cells in Graves' hyperthyroidism and ophthalmopathy. Study summary: Pretreatment peripheral blood was obtained at initial diagnosis.

This clonotype was seen many times. V gave up 7 bases and J gave up 4 bases, with 18 bases separating them. The CDR3 has 15 amino acids. Per germline, CDR1 SGHRS and CDR2 YFSETQ. TCR beta CDR3 regions were amplified from RNA transcripts. HTBI primers were employed in a first-round RT-PCR of the TCR CDR3. TCRdb re-derived calls from the multiplex PCR reads in MiXCR, one entry per CDR3 protein. The top ten clones hold about 35% of a sample with 600,000 to 650,000 distinct CDR3 sequences, less than 25% of them seen once. This sequence joins TRBV5-1 and TRBJ2-1; D gene ambiguous. The TCR comes from a young man with Graves' ophthalmopathy. The sequencing input was blood. The CDR3 DNA sequence: TGCGCCAGCGGGCCACAAAGTTATGGGTACAATGAGCAGTTCTTC. It encodes CASGPQSYGYNEQFF. Filled out from reference TRBV5-1 and TRBJ2-1, the complete variable domain reads KAGVTQTPRYLIKTRGQQVTLSCSPISGHRSVSWYQQTPGQGLQFLFEYFSETQRNKGNFPGRFSGRQFSNSRSEMNVSTLELGDSALYLCASGPQSYGYNEQFFGPGTRLTVL.